The 22 T cell receptor beta chains given below trace back to one sample, sequenced in a study of cytomegalovirus exposure and HLA in healthy donors (TCRdb year 2017). The protocol used for the library was the immunoSEQ multiplex PCR assay. For the multiplex PCR, a mixture combining 60 forward primers for TCR Vbeta segments and 13 reverse primers for TCR Jbeta segments was used. TCRdb provides this immuneACCESS table in a form limited to in-frame rearrangements. Some clones are lacking; in checked studies, under half of them reflect an unresolved V gene, and why the rest are absent is not known. This sample gives about 69,000 clones in total; about 75% of them show up just once. About 3.3% of the sample is held by the ten biggest clonotypes. What was sequenced was PBMCs. These receptor sequences come from a man aged 18 to 35 in good health and CMV-seronegative.

In this sample, this clone turned up a few times. The chain links TRBV27 to TRBJ1-5; the match to TRBD1 covers 10 bases. CDR1 MNHEY and CDR2 SMNVEV come from the germline V gene (reference sequence). CDR3 size: 15 residues. Trimming took 6 bases from V and 3 from J; bases not matched to a gene: 5. The CDR3 reads CASRRQGANNQPQHF. CDR3 DNA sequence: TGTGCCAGCAGACGACAGGGGGCTAACAATCAGCCCCAGCATTTT.

The chain carries TRBV11-2 and TRBJ2-7; D possibly corresponds to TRBD1 (7 bases). Germline V gene data show CDR1 as SGHAT and CDR2 as FQNNGV. With 3 bases removed from V and 2 bases from J, the gap between germline ends came to 14 bases. This CDR3 has 15 residues. CDR3 sequence reads: CASSFRRGAPYEQYF. The CDR3 DNA follows: TGTGCCAGCAGCTTTCGCAGGGGGGCCCCCTACGAGCAGTACTTC.

The V and J genes are TRBV25-1 and TRBJ2-2; 8 bases are shared with TRBD1. J gave up 7 bases and V 6 bases, and 1 base lay outside the gene matches. This CDR3 contains 12 residues. The germline V gene has CDR1 MGHDK and CDR2 SYGVNS. CDR3 in DNA: TGTGCCAGCAGCAGGGGGCTCGGGGAGCTGTTTTTT. As protein: CASSRGLGELFF.

The genes are TRBV25-1 and TRBJ2-1; D not certain. The V gene's germline CDR1 is MGHDK and CDR2 SYGVNS. The CDR3 runs to 14 residues. The V and J ends lost 4 bases and 4 bases respectively, with 11 bases between them. This chain's CDR3 is CASSAFQVYNEQFF. The CDR3 DNA is TGTGCCAGCAGTGCCTTCCAGGTTTACAATGAGCAGTTCTTC.

V and J are TRBV10-3 and TRBJ1-2; D remains unclear. V gave up 0 bases and J gave up 2 bases, with 10 bases separating them. The CDR3 runs to 15 residues. Germline CDR1 is ENHRY and CDR2 is SYGVKD. The CDR3 DNA sequence: TGTGCCATCAGTGAGTCGACGGGAAGCAACTATGGCTACACCTTC. This translates into CAISESTGSNYGYTF.

The rearrangement joins TRBV28 to TRBJ1-3; 7 nucleotides match TRBD1. The CDR3 runs 14 residues. Trimming at V came to 5 bases and at J to 4 bases, leaving 5 bases not matched to a gene. Germline CDR1 reads MDHEN; CDR2 reads SYDVKM. CDR3: CASSAPGQGNTIYF. For the CDR3, the DNA is TGTGCCAGCAGTGCACCGGGACAGGGAAACACCATATATTTT.

The CDR3 DNA reads TGTGCCAGCAGCTTGTTAACCGAGTCAGCTTTCTTT. It specifies CASSLLTESAFF. J is TRBJ1-1 and V is TRBV11-2; no reliable D call. V was cut by 3 bases and J by 10 bases, with 12 bases left in between. The germline CDR1 and CDR2 sequences are SGHAT and FQNNGV. The CDR3 runs to 12 residues.

This rearrangement joins TRBV27 to TRBJ2-3; D might be TRBD2 (6 bases). V was pared by 4 bases and J by 2 bases, with 13 bases between. CDR1 is MNHEY and CDR2 is SMNVEV in the germline V gene (reference sequence). CDR3 size: 15 residues. The CDR3 protein is CASSSPGTVTDTQYF. The CDR3 nucleotides read TGTGCCAGCAGTTCACCCGGGACTGTCACAGATACGCAGTATTTT.

The CDR3 DNA follows: TGTGCCAGCAGGCCGGGACAGGGGAATTCACCCCTCCACTTT. It encodes CASRPGQGNSPLHF. The chain recombines TRBV2 with TRBJ1-6, with 10 bases lining up with TRBD1. Losses at the gene ends were 6 bases for V and 7 bases for J; bases not matched to a gene: 3. There are 14 residues in the CDR3. Germline CDR1 SNHLY, CDR2 FYNNEI.

This rearrangement joins TRBV7-8 to TRBJ1-4; 7 bases are a match to TRBD1. The V gene's germline CDR1 is SGHVS and CDR2 FQNEAQ. This CDR3 spans 14 amino acids. Trimming took 3 bases from V and 8 from J; bases not matched to a gene: 6. The CDR3 bases are TGTGCCAGCAGCTTGACAGGGTCTGCGGAAAAACTGTTTTTT. It codes for CASSLTGSAEKLFF.

CDR3 bases: TGCGCCAGCAGCCCCACTAGCGGGGGGACCTACAATGAGCAGTTCTTC. Translated, it gives CASSPTSGGTYNEQFF. This sequence joins TRBV5-1 and TRBJ2-1, with TRBD2 matching 12 bases. The V segment lost 4 bases and the J segment 2 bases; nucleotides outside the gene matches: 4. Germline V CDR1 and CDR2: SGHRS, YFSETQ. The CDR3 consists of 16 residues.

This chain uses TRBV5-4 with TRBJ2-3, with D tentatively TRBD2 (6 bases). The V end lost 1 base, the J end lost 5 bases, and 14 bases lay between the germline ends. The length of the CDR3 is 15 residues. Germline values: CDR1 SGHNT, CDR2 YYREEE (reference sequence). The CDR3 loop is CASSLYEGGEDTQYF. The CDR3 DNA reads as TGTGCCAGCAGCTTGTATGAGGGCGGGGAAGATACGCAGTATTTT.

The V gene is TRBV30, the J gene TRBJ2-3, with 7 bases identical to TRBD2. CDR3 size: 15 residues. Per germline, CDR1 GTSNPN and CDR2 SVGIG (reference sequence). J lost 6 bases, V lost 1 base, and 10 bases had no gene match. The CDR3 DNA follows: TGTGCCTGGAGTGCCCACCCGACTAGCTGGGATACGCAGTATTTT. Translated, it gives CAWSAHPTSWDTQYF.

V is TRBV2 and J is TRBJ2-7; maybe TRBD1 (6 bases). V lost 2 bases and J 2 bases, leaving 13 bases between the germline ends. The length of the CDR3 is 15 residues. The V gene's germline CDR1 is SNHLY and CDR2 FYNNEI. CDR3 in DNA: TGTGCCAGCAGTGAAAGGGGGACAACGACCTACGAGCAGTACTTC. Encoded protein: CASSERGTTTYEQYF.

This clone was seen a few times. V and J are TRBV28 and TRBJ2-7, with 9 positions matching TRBD1. V dropped 6 bases and J dropped 6; count of bases not matched to a gene: 12. The CDR3 runs to 15 residues. The germline gives CDR1 MDHEN, CDR2 SYDVKM. Here the CDR3 DNA reads TGTGCCAGCAGACCCGACAGGGGGGATTTCTCCGAGCAGTACGTC. Protein sequence: CASRPDRGDFSEQYV.

The gene calls are TRBV4-1 and TRBJ2-5; 7 nucleotides match TRBD1. Germline CDR1 MGHRA, CDR2 YSYEKL. Germline trimming cut 3 bases from V and 6 bases from J; bases unmatched to any gene: 10. The CDR3 totals 15 residues. The chain's CDR3 is CASSHSGQREKTQYF. The CDR3 coding sequence is TGCGCCAGCAGCCACTCGGGACAGAGAGAGAAGACCCAGTACTTC.

The rearrangement uses TRBV19 and TRBJ1-2; a possible D gene is TRBD1 (5 bases). V was pared by 1 base and J by 7 bases, with 19 bases between. Germline values: CDR1 LNHDA, CDR2 SQIVND (reference sequence). CDR3 size: 16 residues. CDR3 in DNA: TGTGCCAGTAGTATAGTCCTTGGGGCAGACCTACTTGGCTACACCTTC. Translated, it gives CASSIVLGADLLGYTF.

The table lists this clone with a count of one. The chain joins TRBV7-7 to TRBJ2-1; TRBD2 agrees at 9 bases. The CDR3 length is 19 residues. Germline V gives CDR1 SSHAT, CDR2 FNYEAQ (reference sequence). V gave up 2 bases and J gave up 5 bases; unmatched junction bases: 16. CDR3 loop: CASSLLARLGPSGNNEQFF. As DNA, the CDR3 is TGTGCCAGCAGCTTACTAGCGAGGCTTGGGCCTAGCGGGAACAATGAGCAGTTCTTC.

The gene calls are TRBV5-1 and TRBJ2-7, with TRBD2 as a possible D gene (5 bases). Germline V lookup: CDR1 SGHRS, CDR2 YFSETQ. Trimming removed 9 bases at V and 1 base at J, with 20 bases between. This CDR3 comprises 15 residues. CDR3: CATRLRAGLSYEQYF. The CDR3, as DNA: TGCGCCACCCGTCTTAGGGCGGGCCTGTCCTACGAGCAGTACTTC.

V gene TRBV11-2 combines with J gene TRBJ1-2; 8 positions agree with TRBD1. V shed 2 bases, J shed 0 bases, and the junction held 5 bases outside the gene matches. Germline values: CDR1 SGHAT, CDR2 FQNNGV. This CDR3 region has 16 residues. CDR3 coding DNA: TGTGCCAGCAGCTTAATCGGACAGGGATCTAACTATGGCTACACCTTC. The encoded protein is CASSLIGQGSNYGYTF. The full variable domain, with the rest looked up from reference TRBV11-2 and TRBJ1-2, is EAGVAQSPRYKIIEKRQSVAFWCNPISGHATLYWYQQILGQGPKLLIQFQNNGVVDDSQLPKDRFSAERLKGVDSTLKIQPAKLEDSAVYLCASSLIGQGSNYGYTFGSGTRLTVV.

This sequence joins TRBV27 and TRBJ2-6; a possible D gene is TRBD2 (5 bases). The CDR3 loop spans 16 amino acids. The ends were cut back, 6 bases at V and 0 bases at J, with 12 bases in the middle. CDR1 and CDR2 from the germline V gene are MNHEY and SMNVEV (reference sequence). The CDR3 protein is CASSLSRDSGANVLTF. The CDR3, as DNA: TGTGCCAGCAGCCTCTCTCGGGACTCTGGGGCCAACGTCCTGACTTTC.

This sequence joins TRBV5-1 and TRBJ2-1; 7 positions agree with TRBD1. J was trimmed by 4 bases and V by 4 bases; bases with no gene match: 5. The CDR3 length is 14 residues. The germline V gene has CDR1 SGHRS and CDR2 YFSETQ. CDR3 DNA: TGCGCCAGCAGCCCGGGACAGCAATACAATGAGCAGTTCTTC. Protein sequence: CASSPGQQYNEQFF.